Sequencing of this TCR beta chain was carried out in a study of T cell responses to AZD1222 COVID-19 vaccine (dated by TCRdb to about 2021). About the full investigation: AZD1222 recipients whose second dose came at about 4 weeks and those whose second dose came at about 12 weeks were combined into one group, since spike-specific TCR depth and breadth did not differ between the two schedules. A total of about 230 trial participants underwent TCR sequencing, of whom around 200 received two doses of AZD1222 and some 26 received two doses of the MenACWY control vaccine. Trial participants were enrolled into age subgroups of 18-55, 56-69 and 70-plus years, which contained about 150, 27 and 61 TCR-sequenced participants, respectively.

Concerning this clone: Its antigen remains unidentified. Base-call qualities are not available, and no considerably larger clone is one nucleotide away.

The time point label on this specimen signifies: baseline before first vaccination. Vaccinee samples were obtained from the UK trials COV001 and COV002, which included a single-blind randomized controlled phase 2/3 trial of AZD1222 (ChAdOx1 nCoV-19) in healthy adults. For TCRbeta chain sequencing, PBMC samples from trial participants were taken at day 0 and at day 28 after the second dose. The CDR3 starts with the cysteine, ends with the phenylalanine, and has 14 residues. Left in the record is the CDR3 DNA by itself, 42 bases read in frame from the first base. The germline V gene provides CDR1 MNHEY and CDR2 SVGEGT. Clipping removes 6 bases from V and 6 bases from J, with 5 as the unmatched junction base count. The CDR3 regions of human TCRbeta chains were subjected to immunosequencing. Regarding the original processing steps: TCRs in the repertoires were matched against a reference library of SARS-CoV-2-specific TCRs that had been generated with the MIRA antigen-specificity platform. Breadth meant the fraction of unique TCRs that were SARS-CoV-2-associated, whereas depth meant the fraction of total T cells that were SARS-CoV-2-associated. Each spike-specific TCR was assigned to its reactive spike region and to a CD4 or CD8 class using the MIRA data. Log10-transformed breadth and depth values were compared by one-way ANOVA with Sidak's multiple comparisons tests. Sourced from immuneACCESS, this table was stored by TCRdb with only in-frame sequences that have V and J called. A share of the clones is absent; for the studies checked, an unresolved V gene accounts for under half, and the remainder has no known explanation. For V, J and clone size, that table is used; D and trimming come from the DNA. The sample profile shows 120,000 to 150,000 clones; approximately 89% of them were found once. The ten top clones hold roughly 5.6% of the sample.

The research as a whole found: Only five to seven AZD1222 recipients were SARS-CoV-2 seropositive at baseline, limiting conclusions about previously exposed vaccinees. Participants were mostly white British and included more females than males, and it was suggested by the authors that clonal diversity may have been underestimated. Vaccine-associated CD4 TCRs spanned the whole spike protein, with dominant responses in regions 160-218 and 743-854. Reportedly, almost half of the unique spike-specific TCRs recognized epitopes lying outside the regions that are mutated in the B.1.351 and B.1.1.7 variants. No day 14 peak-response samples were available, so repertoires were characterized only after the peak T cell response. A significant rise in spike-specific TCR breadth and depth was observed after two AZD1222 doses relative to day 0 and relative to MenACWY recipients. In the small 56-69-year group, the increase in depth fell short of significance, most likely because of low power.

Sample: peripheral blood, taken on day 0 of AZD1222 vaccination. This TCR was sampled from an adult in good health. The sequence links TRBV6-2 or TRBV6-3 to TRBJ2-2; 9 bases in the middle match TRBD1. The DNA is TGTGCCAGCAGCTGGGACAGGGTCTCCGGGGAGCTGTTTTTT. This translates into CASSWDRVSGELFF.